This entry lists 18 T cell receptor beta chains sequenced from one sample in a study of cytomegalovirus exposure and HLA in healthy donors. The protocol was immunoSEQ multiplex PCR, while the TCRdb copy is restricted to in-frame clones and leaves out a portion. The sample has 75,000 to 85,000 clones; roughly 93% are singletons. Sequencing input: PBMCs. These TCRs come from a man aged 25 to 45 in good health and CMV-seronegative.

Here the CDR3 reads CASSPQGNYGYTF. The CDR3 region has the DNA TGTGCCAGCAGTCCTCAGGGGAACTATGGCTACACCTTC. The chain has TRBV6-5 and TRBJ1-2, with D maybe TRBD1 (6 bases). Germline CDR1 MNHEY, CDR2 SVGAGI. This CDR3 region has 13 residues. V was cut by 5 bases and J by 2 bases, with 9 bases left in between.

This clone was counted once. The rearrangement links TRBV7-2 to TRBJ2-7; the match to TRBD2 covers 8 bases. This CDR3 is 15 amino acids long. V gave up 6 bases and J gave up 0 bases; unmatched junction bases: 7. Germline CDR1 and CDR2: SGHTA and FQGNSA. The CDR3 protein is CASRSSGPSSYEQYF. Here the CDR3 DNA reads TGTGCCAGCAGGTCTAGCGGGCCTAGCTCCTACGAGCAGTACTTC.

This chain uses TRBV29-1 with TRBJ2-7; 7 bases agree with TRBD2. The CDR3 length is 14 residues. CDR1 and CDR2 (germline): SQVTM, ANQGSEA. The ends lost 0 bases at V and 5 bases at J; junction bases unmatched: 7. Here the CDR3 reads CSVEEGTNHNEQYF. In DNA, the CDR3 is TGCAGCGTTGAAGAAGGGACTAATCACAACGAGCAGTACTTC.

This clone was seen more than once but under ten times. This chain links TRBV7-9 with TRBJ2-3, with 10 bases identical to TRBD2. From germline, CDR1 is SEHNR and CDR2 FQNEAQ (reference sequence). Germline trimming cut 3 bases from V and 6 bases from J; bases unmatched to any gene: 12. The CDR3 extends over 17 amino acids. CDR3: CASSFRMASGRSDTQYF. The CDR3 coding sequence is TGTGCCAGCAGCTTCCGGATGGCTAGCGGGAGATCGGATACGCAGTATTTT. The full variable domain, completed using reference TRBV7-9 and TRBJ2-3, is DTGVSQNPRHKITKRGQNVTFRCDPISEHNRLYWYRQTLGQGPEFLTYFQNEAQLEKSRLLSDRFSAERPKGSFSTLEIQRTEQGDSAMYLCASSFRMASGRSDTQYFGPGTRLTVL.

The gene calls are TRBV19 and TRBJ2-5, with 8 nucleotides matching TRBD2. V was clipped by 5 bases and J by 5 bases; unmatched bases: 4. Germline loops: CDR1 LNHDA, CDR2 SQIVND (reference sequence). The CDR3 has 13 amino acids. This chain's CDR3 is CASSGTSRETQYF. CDR3 sequence (DNA): TGTGCCAGTAGTGGGACTAGTCGGGAGACCCAGTACTTC.

The chain joins TRBV5-1 to TRBJ2-5; 9 bases match TRBD2. The CDR3 is 14 amino acids. The V gene end was trimmed by 4 bases and the J gene end by 3 bases; junction bases not matched to a gene: 4. Germline V gene sequence: CDR1 SGHRS, CDR2 YFSETQ. The CDR3, as DNA: TGCGCCAGCAGCAGGGGACTAGCCAAAGAGACCCAGTACTTC. Encoded protein: CASSRGLAKETQYF.

The rearrangement uses TRBV9 and TRBJ1-1; possible D gene TRBD1, 6 bases. Germline values: CDR1 SGDLS, CDR2 YYNGEE. This CDR3 contains 13 residues. Trimming shortened V by 0 bases and J by 11 bases, and 14 bases separated the two germline ends. CDR3 DNA: TGTGCCAGCAGCGTAGGGACAGTTGAGGGTGCTTTCTTT. This gives the protein CASSVGTVEGAFF.

This clone was picked up one time. The V and J genes are TRBV5-8 and TRBJ2-2; TRBD2 aligns across 10 bases. Trimming removed 2 bases from V and 3 bases from J; junction bases left unmatched: 1. This CDR3 comprises 15 residues. Germline V gives CDR1 SGHTS, CDR2 YDEGEE. CDR3 residues: CASSLAGGHTGELFF. CDR3 nucleotides: TGTGCCAGCAGCTTAGCGGGAGGGCACACCGGGGAGCTGTTTTTT.

V gene TRBV2 combines with J gene TRBJ2-2; TRBD1 matches at 9 bases. This CDR3 contains 14 residues. V dropped 8 bases and J dropped 5; count of bases not matched to a gene: 6. Germline-derived CDR1 and CDR2 are SNHLY and FYNNEI. As DNA, the CDR3 is TGTGCCAGCTCGGACAGGGGAGGGACCGGGGAGCTGTTTTTT. As protein: CASSDRGGTGELFF.

V gene TRBV16 combines with J gene TRBJ2-2; D possibly corresponds to TRBD2 (5 bases). Germline CDR1 and CDR2: KGHSY and FQNENV. The ends were cut back, 0 bases at V and 5 bases at J, with 10 bases in the middle. The CDR3 is 15 amino acids. In nucleotides, the CDR3 is TGTGCCAGCAGCCAATCCCGGGATGGGACCGGGGAGCTGTTTTTT. It specifies CASSQSRDGTGELFF.

The V call is TRBV19, the J call TRBJ2-1; TRBD1 agrees at 7 bases. With 8 bases clipped from V and 0 bases from J, the junction kept 10 bases outside the gene matches. This CDR3 spans 16 amino acids. Looked up from germline, CDR1 is LNHDA and CDR2 is SQIVND (reference sequence). As DNA, the CDR3 is TGTGCCAGTTCAAAAGGGACAGCCAGCTCCTACAATGAGCAGTTCTTC. Encoded protein: CASSKGTASSYNEQFF.

The chain is built from TRBV7-2 and TRBJ1-1; TRBD1 might be the D (5 bases). V lost 0 bases, J lost 4 bases, and 18 bases lay in between. Germline V gives CDR1 SGHTA, CDR2 FQGNSA. The CDR3 covers 17 residues. The CDR3 region is CASSLAGGSAGSTEAFF. In DNA form, the CDR3 reads TGTGCCAGCAGCTTAGCGGGGGGATCCGCGGGGAGCACTGAAGCTTTCTTT.

The CDR3 is CASSDRDSGSNQPQHF. CDR3 DNA sequence: TGTGCCAGCAGCGATCGGGACAGCGGTAGCAATCAGCCCCAGCATTTT. The chain joins TRBV7-9 to TRBJ1-5, with 7 bases fitting TRBD1. This CDR3 has 16 amino acids. Per the germline V gene, CDR1 is SEHNR and CDR2 is FQNEAQ (reference sequence). Germline trimming cut 5 bases from V and 0 bases from J; bases unmatched to any gene: 7.

This clone was found a few times. The chain joins TRBV28 to TRBJ1-5; unclear D gene. The CDR3 has 13 amino acids. Germline V gene sequence: CDR1 MDHEN, CDR2 SYDVKM. V gave up 6 bases and J gave up 7 bases, with 13 bases separating them. DNA for the CDR3: TGTGCCAGCAGACTTCGGCCGGGGCAGCCCCAGCATTTT. Protein sequence: CASRLRPGQPQHF.

This chain connects TRBV28 to TRBJ2-1, with 9 bases identical to TRBD2. Looked up from germline, CDR1 is MDHEN and CDR2 is SYDVKM. The CDR3 sequence is 16 residues long. V dropped 5 bases and J dropped 9; count of bases not matched to a gene: 14. The CDR3 nucleotides are TGTGCCAGCAGTGGGGCTTGGAGCGGGGGGTTGGGTGAGCAGTTCTTC. It specifies CASSGAWSGGLGEQFF.

The chain couples TRBV18 to TRBJ2-3; TRBD1 aligns across 8 bases. This CDR3 is built from 15 residues. From germline, CDR1 is KGHSH and CDR2 LQKENI. After removal of 3 bases from V and 5 bases from J, the junction contained 7 bases not matched to a gene. The CDR3 protein is CASSPAGGVGDTQYF. CDR3 in DNA: TGTGCCAGCTCACCGGCAGGGGGCGTTGGAGATACGCAGTATTTT. The full variable domain, completed using reference TRBV18 and TRBJ2-3, is NAGVMQNPRHLVRRRGQEARLRCSPMKGHSHVYWYRQLPEEGLKFMVYLQKENIIDESGMPKERFSAEFPKEGPSILRIQQVVRGDSAAYFCASSPAGGVGDTQYFGPGTRLTVL.

This clone was counted between two and nine times. This chain links TRBV6-5 with TRBJ2-1; 9 bases align to TRBD2. Germline V gene sequence: CDR1 MNHEY, CDR2 SVGAGI. The ends lost 2 bases at V and 3 bases at J; junction bases unmatched: 2. There are 15 residues in the CDR3. CDR3: CASSYGGGDYNEQFF. Written as DNA, the CDR3 is TGTGCCAGCAGTTACGGCGGGGGGGACTACAATGAGCAGTTCTTC.

The V gene is TRBV5-5, the J gene TRBJ1-2, with D possibly matching TRBD1 (5 bases). Trimming shortened V by 4 bases and J by 2 bases, and 15 bases separated the two germline ends. Germline lookup yields CDR1 SGHKS and CDR2 YYEKEE (reference sequence). CDR3 length equals 15 residues. The CDR3 region has the DNA TGTGCCAGCAGCGTCGGACATATTCTAAACTATGGCTACACCTTC. Translated: CASSVGHILNYGYTF. The complete variable domain, with remaining parts taken from reference TRBV5-5 and TRBJ1-2, reads DAGVTQSPTHLIKTRGQQVTLRCSPISGHKSVSWYQQVLGQGPQFIFQYYEKEERGRGNFPDRFSARQFPNYSSELNVNALLLGDSALYLCASSVGHILNYGYTFGSGTRLTVV.